Listed below are T cell receptor beta chains from one sample, sequenced in a study of T-cell memory formation after mild COVID-19. TCRdb fed the 5' RACE reads into MiXCR, producing one record per CDR3 protein. The sample lists 150,000 to 200,000 distinct CDR3 sequences, about an eighth occurring once. Sequencing was carried out using PBMCs or a T cell subset sorted from them (not recorded which). Receptor source: a man aged 18 to 30 who had mild COVID-19 (a few samples of this study predate the infection). Cell type and time point are not known. CDR3s include the opening cysteine and the closing phenylalanine or tryptophan. The D gene is left open where the match is weak. Clone sizes are given selectively: once, few, many, or a class where the clone is expanded.

v_gene	abundance	d_gene	j_gene	CDR3aa	CDR3nt
TRBV30	NA	TRBD1	TRBJ2-3	CAWETGGTDTQYF	TGTGCCTGGGAGACAGGGGGCACAGATACGCAGTATTTT
TRBV6-5	NA	NA	TRBJ2-2	CASSYSIRESRTGELFF	TGTGCCAGCAGTTACTCGATCCGGGAAAGTAGAACCGGGGAGCTGTTTTTT
TRBV9	many	NA	TRBJ2-3	CASSVFPGEVADTQYF	TGTGCCAGCAGCGTATTCCCAGGGGAGGTTGCAGATACGCAGTATTTT
TRBV20-1	few	TRBD1	TRBJ1-1	CSATGTGGRGGTEAFF	TGCAGTGCTACAGGGACAGGGGGCCGGGGAGGCACTGAAGCTTTCTTT
TRBV20-1	few	TRBD1	TRBJ2-2	CSATPGQGITGELFF	TGCAGTGCTACTCCGGGACAGGGTATTACCGGGGAGCTGTTTTTT
TRBV20-1	few	TRBD1	TRBJ1-4	CSARTGTARGEKLFF	TGCAGTGCTAGAACCGGGACAGCTAGAGGGGAAAAACTGTTTTTT
TRBV12-3/TRBV12-4	few	TRBD1	TRBJ1-6	CASSPGGASNSPLHF	TGTGCCAGCAGTCCAGGGGGCGCGAGTAATTCACCCCTCCACTTT
TRBV6-6	few	TRBD1	TRBJ1-5	CASTNQGVGVRHQPQHF	TGTGCCAGCACCAACCAGGGGGTGGGGGTGAGGCATCAGCCCCAGCATTTT
TRBV5-1	NA	TRBD1	TRBJ2-3	CASTPGQGDTQYF	TGCGCCAGCACCCCTGGACAGGGTGATACGCAGTATTTT
TRBV30	NA	NA	TRBJ1-5	CAWSKTGNQPQHF	TGTGCCTGGAGTAAGACAGGCAATCAGCCCCAGCATTTT
TRBV12-3/TRBV12-4	NA	NA	TRBJ1-1	CASSSGTSGYTKAFF	TGTGCCAGCAGTTCCGGGACATCCGGATATACTAAGGCTTTCTTT
TRBV20-1	NA	TRBD2	TRBJ2-3	CSAREAAGGPYTQYF	TGCAGTGCTAGAGAGGCGGCGGGGGGGCCCTATACGCAGTATTTT
TRBV6-5	NA	TRBD1	TRBJ1-4	CASSYFTGTGGEKLFF	TGTGCCAGCAGTTACTTTACCGGGACAGGGGGTGAAAAACTGTTTTTT
TRBV12-3/TRBV12-4	many	NA	TRBJ1-5	CASGVEEPQHF	TGTGCCAGCGGGGTTGAGGAGCCCCAGCATTTT
TRBV5-1	many	TRBD1	TRBJ2-7	CASRTGQAYEQYF	TGCGCCAGCAGAACGGGACAGGCCTACGAGCAGTACTTC